This entry lists 11 T cell receptor beta chains sequenced from one sample in a study of beta chain features in type 1 diabetes. Expressed TCRB transcripts were sequenced after all isolated RNA was converted to cDNA. Method: immunoSEQ multiplex PCR; TCRdb's copy keeps in-frame clones and lacks some. The sample has hundreds of thousands of clones; approximately 30% are singletons. Sequenced material: naive CD4+ T cells from blood. Receptor source: a man between 18 and 35 years old in good health.

V gene TRBV30 combines with J gene TRBJ1-3; D is unclear. CDR1 and CDR2 (germline): GTSNPN, SVGIG (reference sequence). The CDR3 loop spans 13 amino acids. CDR3 in DNA: TGTGCTGCTGAACATCTCTCTGGAAACACCATATATTTT. It yields the protein CAAEHLSGNTIYF.

This clone was seen a few times. The V and J genes are TRBV29-1 and TRBJ2-4; 7 positions agree with TRBD2. V lost 5 bases, J lost 9 bases, and 16 bases stayed unmatched. Germline assignment: CDR1 SQVTM and CDR2 ANQGSEA. This CDR3 has 15 amino acids. CDR3 protein: CSVSRTSKVEGIQYF. For the CDR3, the DNA is TGCAGCGTTTCCCGGACTAGTAAGGTGGAGGGCATTCAGTACTTC. The variable domain in full, with the rest retrieved from reference TRBV29-1 and TRBJ2-4, is SAVISQKPSRDICQRGTSLTIQCQVDSQVTMMFWYRQQPGQSLTLIATANQGSEATYESGFVIDKFPISRPNLTFSTLTVSNMSPEDSSIYLCSVSRTSKVEGIQYFGAGTRLSVL.

This clone was observed a few times. This chain uses TRBV10-3 with TRBJ2-3, with 8 bases matching TRBD1. CDR3 size: 12 residues. Germline lookup yields CDR1 ENHRY and CDR2 SYGVKD. The CDR3 is CTGGPTTDTQYF. The CDR3 bases are TGTACAGGGGGGCCTACCACAGATACGCAGTATTTT.

The chain is built from TRBV6-1 and TRBJ2-5; 7 bases are shared with TRBD1. The CDR3 runs 15 residues. Germline V gene sequence: CDR1 MNHNS, CDR2 SASEGT. V shed 2 bases and J 4 bases; nucleotides not matched to a gene: 7. The CDR3 loop reads CASSEYRGRGETQYF. In nucleotides, the CDR3 is TGTGCCAGCAGTGAATACAGGGGCCGGGGAGAGACCCAGTACTTC.

A few counts support this clone. The chain has TRBV11-3 and TRBJ2-1; 13 positions agree with TRBD2. The germline gives CDR1 SGHNT, CDR2 YENEEA. The trim removed 5 bases at V and 0 bases at J, leaving 4 bases unmatched. The CDR3 consists of 17 residues. DNA for the CDR3: TGTGCCAGCAGCCCCCGGACTAGCGGGAGCTCCTACAATGAGCAGTTCTTC. It translates to CASSPRTSGSSYNEQFF.

J is TRBJ2-3 and V is TRBV7-2; 7 nucleotides match TRBD1. The CDR3 extends over 13 amino acids. V lost 4 bases, J lost 10 bases, and 8 bases stayed unmatched. Germline V gene sequence: CDR1 SGHTA, CDR2 FQGNSA. CDR3 coding DNA: TGTGCCAGCAGCTCACAGGGGCTAACATCGCAGTATTTT. Amino acid sequence: CASSSQGLTSQYF.

The chain recombines TRBV14 with TRBJ2-5, with D perhaps TRBD1 or TRBD2 (6 bases each). CDR1 and CDR2 (germline): SGHDN, FVKESK. The CDR3 is 14 amino acids. Trimming left V 4 bases short and J 4 bases short, with 13 bases between. CDR3 nucleotides: TGTGCCAGCAGCCGCTCCGGGGGCGGAGAGACCCAGTACTTC. Its protein product is CASSRSGGGETQYF.

The chain employs TRBV5-1 and TRBJ1-1; TRBD1 aligns across 7 bases. Looked up from germline, CDR1 is SGHRS and CDR2 is YFSETQ. After removal of 2 bases from V and 5 bases from J, the junction contained 3 bases not matched to a gene. The CDR3 is 13 amino acids. The CDR3 loop is CASSFDRDTEAFF. CDR3 nucleotides: TGCGCCAGCAGCTTCGACAGGGATACTGAAGCTTTCTTT.

The chain uses TRBV30 and TRBJ1-5; D gene uncertain. Trimming cost V 0 bases and J 8 bases, with 17 bases left between them. Germline CDR1 GTSNPN, CDR2 SVGIG (reference sequence). The CDR3 sequence is 15 residues long. CDR3 loop: CAWSVRAGGWEPQHF. CDR3 sequence (DNA): TGTGCCTGGAGTGTACGGGCAGGAGGCTGGGAGCCCCAGCATTTT.

In this sample, this clone turned up a few times. The CDR3 sequence: CASSSAGSWNEQFF. The CDR3, as DNA: TGTGCCAGCAGCTCCGCCGGGAGTTGGAATGAGCAGTTCTTC. The chain has TRBV7-3 and TRBJ2-1; weak D call: TRBD2 (6 bases). The V gene lost 4 bases and the J gene lost 7 bases, with 14 bases spanning the gap. The CDR3 spans 14 residues. Germline CDR1 and CDR2: SGHTA and FQGTGA.

This clone was counted a few times. V gene TRBV6-6 combines with J gene TRBJ1-1; D gene uncertain. The V end was cut by 7 bases, the J end by 0 bases, with 9 bases between. The germline gives CDR1 MNHNY, CDR2 SVGAGI (reference sequence). This CDR3 contains 13 residues. Here the CDR3 DNA reads TGTGCCAGCACGGACCAGATGAACACTGAAGCTTTCTTT. This sequence encodes CASTDQMNTEAFF.